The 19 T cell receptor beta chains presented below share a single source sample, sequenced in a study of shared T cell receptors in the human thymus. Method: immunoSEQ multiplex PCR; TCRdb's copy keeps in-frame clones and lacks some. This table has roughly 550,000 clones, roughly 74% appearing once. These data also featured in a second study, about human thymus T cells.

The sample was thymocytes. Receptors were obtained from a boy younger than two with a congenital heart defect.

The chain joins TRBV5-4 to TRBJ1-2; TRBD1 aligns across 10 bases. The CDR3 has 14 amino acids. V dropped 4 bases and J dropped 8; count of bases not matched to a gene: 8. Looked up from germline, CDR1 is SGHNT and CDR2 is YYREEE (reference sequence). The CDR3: CASSKTGTGEGYTF. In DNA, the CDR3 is TGTGCCAGCAGCAAAACTGGGACAGGGGAAGGCTACACCTTC.

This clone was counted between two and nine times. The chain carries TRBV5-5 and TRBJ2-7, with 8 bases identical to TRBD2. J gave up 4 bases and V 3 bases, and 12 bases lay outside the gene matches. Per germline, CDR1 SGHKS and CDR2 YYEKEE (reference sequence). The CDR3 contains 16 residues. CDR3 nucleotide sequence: TGTGCCAGCAGCTCCCCGTGGCGGGAGGAGGGGTACGAGCAGTACTTC. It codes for CASSSPWREEGYEQYF.

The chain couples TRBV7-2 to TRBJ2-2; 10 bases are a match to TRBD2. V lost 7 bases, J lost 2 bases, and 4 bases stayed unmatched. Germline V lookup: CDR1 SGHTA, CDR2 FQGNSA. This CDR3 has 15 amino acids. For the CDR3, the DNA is TGTGCCAGCACCCCTAGCGGGGGAAACACCGGGGAGCTGTTTTTT. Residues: CASTPSGGNTGELFF.

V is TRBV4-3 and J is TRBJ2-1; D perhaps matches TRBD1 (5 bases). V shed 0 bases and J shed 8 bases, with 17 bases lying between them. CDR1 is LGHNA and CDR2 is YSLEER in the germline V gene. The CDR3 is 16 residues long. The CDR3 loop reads CASSQDRQGTFHEQFF. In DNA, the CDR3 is TGCGCCAGCAGCCAAGATCGGCAGGGTACGTTCCATGAGCAGTTCTTC.

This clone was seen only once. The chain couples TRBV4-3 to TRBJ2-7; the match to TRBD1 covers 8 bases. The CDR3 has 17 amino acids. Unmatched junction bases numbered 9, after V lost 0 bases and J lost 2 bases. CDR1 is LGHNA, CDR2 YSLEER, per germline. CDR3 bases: TGCGCCAGCAGCCAAGATGCGCCCCGGACAGGGCCCTACGAGCAGTACTTC. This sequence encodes CASSQDAPRTGPYEQYF.

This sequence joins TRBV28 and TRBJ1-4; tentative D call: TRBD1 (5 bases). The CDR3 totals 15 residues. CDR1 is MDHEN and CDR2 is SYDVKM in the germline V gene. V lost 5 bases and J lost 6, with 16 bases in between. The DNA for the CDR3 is TGTGCCAGCAGTCTTAGGAGGGGAAGGGATGAAAAACTGTTTTTT. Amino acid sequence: CASSLRRGRDEKLFF. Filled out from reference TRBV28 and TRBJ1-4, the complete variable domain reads DVKVTQSSRYLVKRTGEKVFLECVQDMDHENMFWYRQDPGLGLRLIYFSYDVKMKEKGDIPEGYSVSREKKERFSLILESASTNQTSMYLCASSLRRGRDEKLFFGSGTQLSVL.

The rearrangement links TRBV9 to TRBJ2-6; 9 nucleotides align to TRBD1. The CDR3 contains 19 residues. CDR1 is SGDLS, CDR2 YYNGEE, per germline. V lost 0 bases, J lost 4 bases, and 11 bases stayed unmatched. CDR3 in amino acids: CASSVERGQGSSGANVLTF. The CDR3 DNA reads TGTGCCAGCAGCGTAGAGCGGGGACAGGGTTCCTCCGGGGCCAACGTCCTGACTTTC.

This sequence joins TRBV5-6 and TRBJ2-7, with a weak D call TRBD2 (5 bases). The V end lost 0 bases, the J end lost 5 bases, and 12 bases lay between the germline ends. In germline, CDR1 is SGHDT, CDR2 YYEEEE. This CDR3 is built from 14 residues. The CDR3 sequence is CASSLGTGVHEQYF. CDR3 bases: TGTGCCAGCAGCTTGGGTACCGGGGTCCACGAGCAGTACTTC.

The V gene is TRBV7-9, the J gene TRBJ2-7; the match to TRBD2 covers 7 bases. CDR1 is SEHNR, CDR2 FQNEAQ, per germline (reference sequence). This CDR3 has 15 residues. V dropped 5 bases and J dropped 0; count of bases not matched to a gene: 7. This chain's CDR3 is CASSGLGESSYEQYF. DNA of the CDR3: TGTGCCAGCAGCGGACTAGGGGAGAGCTCCTACGAGCAGTACTTC.

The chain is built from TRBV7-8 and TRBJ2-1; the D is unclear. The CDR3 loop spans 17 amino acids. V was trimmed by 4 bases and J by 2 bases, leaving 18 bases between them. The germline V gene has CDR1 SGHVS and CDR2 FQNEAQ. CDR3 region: CASSWRFTLHTYNEQFF. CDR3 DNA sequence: TGTGCCAGCAGCTGGAGATTCACCCTACACACCTACAATGAGCAGTTCTTC.

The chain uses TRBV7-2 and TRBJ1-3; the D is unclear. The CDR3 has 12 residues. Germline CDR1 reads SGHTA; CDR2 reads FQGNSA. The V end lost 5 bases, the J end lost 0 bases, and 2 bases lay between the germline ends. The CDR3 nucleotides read TGTGCCAGCAGCCGCTCTGGAAACACCATATATTTT. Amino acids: CASSRSGNTIYF.

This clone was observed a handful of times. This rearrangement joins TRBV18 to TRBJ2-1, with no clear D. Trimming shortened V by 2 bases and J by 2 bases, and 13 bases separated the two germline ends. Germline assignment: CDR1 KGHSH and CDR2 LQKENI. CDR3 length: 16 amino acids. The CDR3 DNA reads TGTGCCAGCTCACCAGGAGTTTCGGCCCCCTACAATGAGCAGTTCTTC. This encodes CASSPGVSAPYNEQFF. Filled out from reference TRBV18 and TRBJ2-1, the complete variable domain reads NAGVMQNPRHLVRRRGQEARLRCSPMKGHSHVYWYRQLPEEGLKFMVYLQKENIIDESGMPKERFSAEFPKEGPSILRIQQVVRGDSAAYFCASSPGVSAPYNEQFFGPGTRLTVL.

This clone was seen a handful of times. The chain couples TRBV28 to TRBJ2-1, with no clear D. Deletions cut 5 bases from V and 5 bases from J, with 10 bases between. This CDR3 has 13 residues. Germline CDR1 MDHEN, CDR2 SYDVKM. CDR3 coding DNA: TGTGCCAGCAGTCTACTAATTCACAATGAGCAGTTCTTC. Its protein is CASSLLIHNEQFF.

The CDR3 loop reads CASSRGWYEQYF. The CDR3 coding sequence is TGTGCCAGCAGTCGGGGGTGGTACGAGCAGTACTTC. The rearrangement joins TRBV28 to TRBJ2-7, with a tentative D call TRBD2 (6 bases). Per the germline V gene, CDR1 is MDHEN and CDR2 is SYDVKM. V was shortened by 5 bases and J by 4 bases, with 9 bases between the two germline ends. CDR3 size: 12 residues. Based on the CDR3 plus reference TRBV28 and TRBJ2-7, the full variable domain is DVKVTQSSRYLVKRTGEKVFLECVQDMDHENMFWYRQDPGLGLRLIYFSYDVKMKEKGDIPEGYSVSREKKERFSLILESASTNQTSMYLCASSRGWYEQYFGPGTRLTVT.

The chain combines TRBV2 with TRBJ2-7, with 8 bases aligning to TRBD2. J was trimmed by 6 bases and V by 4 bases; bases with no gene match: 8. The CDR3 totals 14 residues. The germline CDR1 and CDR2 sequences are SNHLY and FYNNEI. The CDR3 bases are TGTGCCAGCAGTGGATCCGGGAGGGCCGGCGAGCAGTACTTC. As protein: CASSGSGRAGEQYF.

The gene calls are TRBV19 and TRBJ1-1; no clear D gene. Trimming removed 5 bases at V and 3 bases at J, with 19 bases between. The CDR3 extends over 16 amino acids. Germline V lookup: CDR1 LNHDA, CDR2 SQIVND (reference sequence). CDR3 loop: CASSPRPQAKDTEAFF. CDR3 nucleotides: TGTGCCAGTAGTCCCAGACCGCAGGCCAAGGACACTGAAGCTTTCTTT. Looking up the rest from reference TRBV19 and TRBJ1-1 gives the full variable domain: DGGITQSPKYLFRKEGQNVTLSCEQNLNHDAMYWYRQDPGQGLRLIYYSQIVNDFQKGDIAEGYSVSREKKESFPLTVTSAQKNPTAFYLCASSPRPQAKDTEAFFGQGTRLTVV.

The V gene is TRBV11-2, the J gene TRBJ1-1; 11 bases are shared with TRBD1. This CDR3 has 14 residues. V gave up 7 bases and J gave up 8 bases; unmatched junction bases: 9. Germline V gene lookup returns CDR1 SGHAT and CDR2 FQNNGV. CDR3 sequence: CASTTRWDRGEAFF. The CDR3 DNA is TGTGCCAGCACCACCCGATGGGACAGGGGGGAAGCTTTCTTT.

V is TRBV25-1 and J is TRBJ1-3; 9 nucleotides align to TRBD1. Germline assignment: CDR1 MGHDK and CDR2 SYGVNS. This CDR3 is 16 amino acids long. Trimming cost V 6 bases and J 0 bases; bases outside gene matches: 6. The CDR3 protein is CASRGQGPSSGNTIYF. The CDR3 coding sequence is TGTGCCAGCAGGGGACAGGGCCCTTCCTCTGGAAACACCATATATTTT.

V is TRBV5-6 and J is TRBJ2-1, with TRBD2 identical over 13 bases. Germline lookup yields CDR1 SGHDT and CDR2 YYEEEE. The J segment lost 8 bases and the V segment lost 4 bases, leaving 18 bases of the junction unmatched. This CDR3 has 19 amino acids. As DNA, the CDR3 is TGTGCCAGCAGCACCACAGGGGGCTGGACTAGCGGGAGTTTACATGAGCAGTTCTTC. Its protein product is CASSTTGGWTSGSLHEQFF. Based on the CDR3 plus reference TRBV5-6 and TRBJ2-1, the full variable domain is DAGVTQSPTHLIKTRGQQVTLRCSPKSGHDTVSWYQQALGQGPQFIFQYYEEEERQRGNFPDRFSGHQFPNYSSELNVNALLLGDSALYLCASSTTGGWTSGSLHEQFFGPGTRLTVL.